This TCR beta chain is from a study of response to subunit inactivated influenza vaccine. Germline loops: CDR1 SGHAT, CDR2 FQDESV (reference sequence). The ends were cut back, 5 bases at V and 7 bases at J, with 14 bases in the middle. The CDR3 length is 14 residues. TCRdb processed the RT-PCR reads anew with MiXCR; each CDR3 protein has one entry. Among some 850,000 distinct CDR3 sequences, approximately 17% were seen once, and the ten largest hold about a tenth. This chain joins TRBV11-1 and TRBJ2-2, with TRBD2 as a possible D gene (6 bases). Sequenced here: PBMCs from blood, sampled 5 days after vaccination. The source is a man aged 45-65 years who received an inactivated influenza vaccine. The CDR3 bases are TGTGCCAGCAGCCGGGACTTGGGGAACGGGGAGCTGTTTTTT. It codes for CASSRDLGNGELFF.